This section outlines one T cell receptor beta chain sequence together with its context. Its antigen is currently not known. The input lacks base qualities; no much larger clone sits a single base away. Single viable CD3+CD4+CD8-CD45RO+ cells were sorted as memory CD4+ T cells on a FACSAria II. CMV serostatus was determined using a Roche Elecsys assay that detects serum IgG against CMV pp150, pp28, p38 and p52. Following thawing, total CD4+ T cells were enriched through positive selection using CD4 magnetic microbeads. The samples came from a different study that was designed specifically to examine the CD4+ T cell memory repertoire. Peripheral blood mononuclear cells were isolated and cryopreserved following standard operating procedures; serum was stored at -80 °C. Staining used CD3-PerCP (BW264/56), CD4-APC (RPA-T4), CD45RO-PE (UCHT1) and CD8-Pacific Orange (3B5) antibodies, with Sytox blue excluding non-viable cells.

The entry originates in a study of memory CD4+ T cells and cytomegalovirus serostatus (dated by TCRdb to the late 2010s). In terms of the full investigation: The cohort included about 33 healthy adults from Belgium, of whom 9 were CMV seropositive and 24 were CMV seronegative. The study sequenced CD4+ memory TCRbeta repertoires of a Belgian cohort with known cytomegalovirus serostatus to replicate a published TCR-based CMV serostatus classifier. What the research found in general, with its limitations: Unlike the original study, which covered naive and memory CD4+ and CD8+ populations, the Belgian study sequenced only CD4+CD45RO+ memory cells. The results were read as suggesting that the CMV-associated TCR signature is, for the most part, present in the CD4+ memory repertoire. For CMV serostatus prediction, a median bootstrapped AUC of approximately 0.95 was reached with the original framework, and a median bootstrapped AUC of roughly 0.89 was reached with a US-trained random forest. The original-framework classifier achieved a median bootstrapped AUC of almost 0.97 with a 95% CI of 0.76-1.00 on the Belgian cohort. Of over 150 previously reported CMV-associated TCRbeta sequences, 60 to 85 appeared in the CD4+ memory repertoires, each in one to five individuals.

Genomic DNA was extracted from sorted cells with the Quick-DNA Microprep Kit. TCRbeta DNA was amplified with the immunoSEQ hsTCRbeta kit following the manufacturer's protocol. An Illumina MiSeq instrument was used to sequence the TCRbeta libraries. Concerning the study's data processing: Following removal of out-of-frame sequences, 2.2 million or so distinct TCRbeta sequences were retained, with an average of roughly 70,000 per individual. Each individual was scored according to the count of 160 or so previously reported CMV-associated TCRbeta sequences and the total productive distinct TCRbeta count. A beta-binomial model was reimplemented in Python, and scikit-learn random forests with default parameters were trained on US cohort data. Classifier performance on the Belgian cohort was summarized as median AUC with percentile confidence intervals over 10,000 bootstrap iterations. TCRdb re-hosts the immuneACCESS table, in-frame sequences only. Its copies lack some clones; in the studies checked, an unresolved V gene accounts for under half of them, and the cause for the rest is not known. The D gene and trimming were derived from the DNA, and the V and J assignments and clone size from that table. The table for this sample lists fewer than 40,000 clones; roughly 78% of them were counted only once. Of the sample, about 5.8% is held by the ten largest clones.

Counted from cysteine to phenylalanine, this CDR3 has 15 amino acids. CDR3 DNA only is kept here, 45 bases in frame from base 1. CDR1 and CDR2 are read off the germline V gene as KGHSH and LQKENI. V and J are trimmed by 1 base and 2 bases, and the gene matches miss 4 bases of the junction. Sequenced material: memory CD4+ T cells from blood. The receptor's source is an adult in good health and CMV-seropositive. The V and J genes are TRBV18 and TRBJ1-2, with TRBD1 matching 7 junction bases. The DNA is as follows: TGTGCCAGCTCACCACAAGGGGGCGCGAACTATGGCTACACCTTC. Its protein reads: CASSPQGGANYGYTF.